This entry features one T cell receptor (beta chain) sequence. This clone appeared a few times. Its antigen is still unknown. No base qualities exist here, and no much larger clone lies one base off it. From its cysteine to its phenylalanine, the CDR3 spans 16 amino acids. The sequence is cut down to CDR3 DNA, 48 bases in frame from base 1. In the germline V gene, CDR1 corresponds to MNHEY and CDR2 to SVGEGT. Clipping removes 5 bases from V and 5 bases from J, with 12 as the unmatched junction base count. The time point label, as the study defines it: about 28 days (+/-7) after the second vaccine dose. AZD1222 recipients given second doses at about 4 weeks or at about 12 weeks were pooled, since spike-specific TCR depth and breadth were not found to differ between the two schedules. Samples from vaccinated people were obtained from the UK trials COV001 and COV002, which included a single-blind randomized controlled phase 2/3 trial of AZD1222 (ChAdOx1 nCoV-19) in healthy adults. For TCRbeta chain sequencing, PBMC samples from trial participants were taken at day 0 and at day 28 after the second dose.

The CDR3 regions of human TCRbeta chains were subjected to immunosequencing. Per the original workflow: Repertoire TCRs were checked for matches against a reference library of SARS-CoV-2-specific TCRs that had been generated using the MIRA antigen-specificity platform. Breadth was defined as the fraction of unique TCRs that were SARS-CoV-2-associated. Depth was defined as the fraction of total T cells that were SARS-CoV-2-associated. Using the MIRA data, each spike-specific TCR was mapped to the spike region that the TCR reacts to and placed in a CD4 or CD8 class. Log10-transformed breadth and depth values were compared by one-way ANOVA with Sidak's multiple comparisons tests. In its TCRdb copy, this immuneACCESS table keeps in-frame sequences only and misses some clones. Where compared with another copy, unresolved V genes explain less than half of these, and the others have no known cause. That table is the source of V, J and clone size, and D and trimming were worked out from the DNA. This sample holds roughly 60,000 clones; around three quarters were observed only once. Over 3% of the sample is in the top ten clones.

This sample is part of a study of T cell responses to AZD1222 COVID-19 vaccine (dated by TCRdb to the early 2020s). Looking at the study overall: TCR sequencing covered 233 trial participants: some 210 given two doses of AZD1222 and 26 given two doses of MenACWY control vaccine. Trial participants were enrolled by age into subgroups of 18-55, 56-69 and 70-plus years, and roughly 150, 30 and 60 TCR-sequenced participants, respectively, were included in these subgroups. What the research found in general, with its limitations: Conclusions about previously exposed vaccinees are limited because only 6 or 7 AZD1222 recipients were SARS-CoV-2 seropositive at baseline. The 56-69-year group was small, and its depth increase did not reach significance, likely because of low power. No day 14 peak-response samples were available, so repertoires were characterized only after the peak T cell response. The vaccine-associated CD4 TCRs covered the entire spike protein, and the dominant responses fell in regions 160-218 and 743-854. Participants were mostly white British and included more females than males, and it was suggested by the authors that clonal diversity may have been underestimated. Reportedly, close to half of the unique spike-specific TCRs recognized epitopes lying outside the regions that are mutated in the B.1.351 and B.1.1.7 variants. After two AZD1222 doses, both the breadth and the depth of spike-specific TCRs were significantly higher than at day 0 and than in MenACWY recipients.

Sequenced material: peripheral blood, taken 28 days after the second AZD1222 dose. In this chain, TRBV6-2 or TRBV6-3 is recombined with TRBJ1-1, with 9 bases matching TRBD1. The sequence was collected from an adult who received the AZD1222 COVID-19 vaccine. The DNA is as follows: TGTGCCAGCAGTCCCCTACCGGGACAGGGTGTGACTGAAGCTTTCTTT. Its translation reads: CASSPLPGQGVTEAFF.